These 32 T cell receptor beta chains came from one sample sequenced in a study of blood T cell repertoires in COVID-19. The table came from immunoSEQ multiplex PCR; TCRdb's copy has only in-frame clones and leaves some out. Among a few hundred thousand clones, roughly 87% were seen once, and the ten largest hold under 3%. The material sequenced was PBMCs or T cells enriched from blood (not recorded which). All receptors come from a woman aged 30 to 39 who had recovered from COVID-19.

This chain uses TRBV7-6 with TRBJ1-4; D remains ambiguous. The CDR3 is made up of 17 amino acids. Germline V gene sequence: CDR1 SGHVS, CDR2 FNYEAQ. V dropped 1 base and J dropped 5 bases, with 17 bases sitting between them. The CDR3 nucleotides read TGTGCCAGCAGCTTAGATGGGAGGGTATGGGGAAATGAAAAACTGTTTTTT. It codes for CASSLDGRVWGNEKLFF.

The V gene is TRBV7-9, the J gene TRBJ1-4; D might be TRBD1 (6 bases). Germline values: CDR1 SEHNR, CDR2 FQNEAQ (reference sequence). The length of the CDR3 is 13 residues. Trimming took off 6 bases at V and 6 bases at J, with 11 bases between the two ends. The CDR3 DNA reads as TGTGCCAGCAGTATACAGGGTTATGAAAAACTGTTTTTT. Translation gives CASSIQGYEKLFF.

This chain connects TRBV10-3 to TRBJ2-7, with TRBD1 matching 9 bases. Germline assignment: CDR1 ENHRY and CDR2 SYGVKD. V lost 2 bases to trimming and J lost 7 bases; unmatched junction nucleotides: 6. The CDR3 length is 14 residues. Here the CDR3 reads CAISERDRVSEQYF. Written as DNA, the CDR3 is TGTGCCATCAGTGAGAGGGACAGGGTCTCTGAGCAGTACTTC.

This chain links TRBV13 with TRBJ1-1, with 10 positions matching TRBD1. The germline CDR1 and CDR2 sequences are PRHDT and FYEKMQ (reference sequence). After removal of 5 bases from V and 3 bases from J, the junction contained 6 bases not matched to a gene. The CDR3 length is 15 residues. The CDR3 DNA reads as TGTGCCAGCAGCCTCCGGGACAGGGGTGACACTGAAGCTTTCTTT. This translates into CASSLRDRGDTEAFF.

This clone was observed a handful of times. V gene TRBV2 combines with J gene TRBJ2-7; the match to TRBD1 covers 9 bases. The CDR3 totals 13 residues. The ends lost 4 bases at V and 4 bases at J; junction bases unmatched: 2. CDR1 and CDR2 (germline): SNHLY, FYNNEI. The CDR3 nucleotides are TGTGCCAGCAGTGTACAGGGGGCATACGAGCAGTACTTC. Translation gives CASSVQGAYEQYF.

This clone appeared a few times. This chain connects TRBV6-5 to TRBJ1-3; D gene ambiguous. Germline V gives CDR1 MNHEY, CDR2 SVGAGI. This CDR3 has 15 amino acids. Deletions cut 4 bases from V and 1 base from J, with 11 bases between. The CDR3 here is CASSSRYNSGNTIYF. The CDR3 nucleotides read TGTGCCAGCAGTTCGAGGTACAATTCTGGAAACACCATATATTTT.

This chain connects TRBV23-1 to TRBJ1-4; D possibly corresponds to TRBD1 (5 bases). TRBV23-1 is reported as an ORF; its role is uncertain. V lost 0 bases and J lost 5, with 13 bases in between. This CDR3 region has 16 residues. The CDR3 spells CASSQSGGDVNEKLFF. The DNA of the CDR3 is TGCGCCAGCAGTCAATCGGGCGGGGACGTCAATGAAAAACTGTTTTTT.

In this sample, this clone turned up a few times. The chain joins TRBV11-3 to TRBJ2-2; D possibly corresponds to TRBD1 (6 bases). Trimming left V 1 base short and J 3 bases short, with 6 bases between. The germline CDR1 and CDR2 sequences are SGHNT and YENEEA. CDR3 length equals 14 residues. CDR3 residues: CASSLAGDTGELFF. Written as DNA, the CDR3 is TGTGCCAGCAGCTTAGCAGGGGACACCGGGGAGCTGTTTTTT.

This chain joins TRBV18 and TRBJ1-4; D is perhaps TRBD1 (6 bases). The length of the CDR3 is 13 residues. The V and J ends lost 5 bases and 7 bases respectively, with 11 bases between them. Per germline, CDR1 KGHSH and CDR2 LQKENI. The CDR3 reads CASSKDSSEKLFF. The CDR3 nucleotides read TGTGCCAGCTCAAAGGACAGTAGTGAAAAACTGTTTTTT. Drawing the rest from reference TRBV18 and TRBJ1-4, the complete variable domain is NAGVMQNPRHLVRRRGQEARLRCSPMKGHSHVYWYRQLPEEGLKFMVYLQKENIIDESGMPKERFSAEFPKEGPSILRIQQVVRGDSAAYFCASSKDSSEKLFFGSGTQLSVL.

The CDR3 coding sequence is TGTGCCAGCAGTGTCGGGAGTCTCCCCGGCAATGAGCAGTTCTTC. Translating gives CASSVGSLPGNEQFF. The chain joins TRBV28 to TRBJ2-1, with D possibly being TRBD2 (6 bases). This CDR3 is 15 amino acids long. Germline lookup yields CDR1 MDHEN and CDR2 SYDVKM. Trimming took off 5 bases at V and 6 bases at J, with 17 bases between the two ends.

The rearrangement links TRBV6-5 to TRBJ2-1, with 8 positions matching TRBD2. CDR1 and CDR2 from the germline V gene are MNHEY and SVGAGI. J lost 4 bases, V lost 6 bases, and 2 bases had no gene match. The length of the CDR3 is 13 residues. In DNA form, the CDR3 reads TGTGCCAGCAGCCGGGGGGGGTACAATGAGCAGTTCTTC. Its translation is CASSRGGYNEQFF.

This clone was detected once. The gene calls are TRBV28 and TRBJ1-5, with D perhaps matching TRBD1 (5 bases). The CDR3 is 15 amino acids. V lost 7 bases, J lost 0 bases, and 13 bases lay in between. The V gene's germline CDR1 is MDHEN and CDR2 SYDVKM. CDR3 DNA sequence: TGTGCCAGCACTCCCGCCAGGGCTAGCAATCAGCCCCAGCATTTT. Amino acid sequence: CASTPARASNQPQHF.

The chain couples TRBV5-1 to TRBJ2-7; the D gene is possibly TRBD2 (7 bases). The CDR3 is made up of 13 amino acids. V dropped 1 base and J dropped 5 bases, with 10 bases sitting between them. The germline CDR1 and CDR2 sequences are SGHRS and YFSETQ. Here the CDR3 DNA reads TGCGCCAGCAGCTTGCGGGGGGCGCACGAGCAGTACTTC. Protein: CASSLRGAHEQYF.

This clone was recorded a few times. The rearrangement uses TRBV2 and TRBJ2-7; 8 positions match TRBD1. Losses at the gene ends were 6 bases for V and 2 bases for J; bases not matched to a gene: 12. CDR3 length: 16 amino acids. From germline, CDR1 is SNHLY and CDR2 FYNNEI. CDR3 protein: CASRGDRTGIAYEQYF. The CDR3 DNA is TGTGCCAGCAGAGGAGACCGGACAGGGATCGCCTACGAGCAGTACTTC.

V and J are TRBV18 and TRBJ2-5, with a weak D call TRBD2 (5 bases). The CDR3 has 15 residues. Trimming left V 1 base short and J 1 base short, with 10 bases between. Germline-derived CDR1 and CDR2 are KGHSH and LQKENI. The CDR3 spells CASSPRSSGQETQYF. The CDR3 DNA is TGTGCCAGCTCACCACGTTCGAGCGGCCAAGAGACCCAGTACTTC.

The chain links TRBV7-9 to TRBJ1-6; D possibly corresponds to TRBD1 (6 bases). Germline CDR1 is SEHNR and CDR2 is FQNEAQ (reference sequence). This CDR3 is built from 16 residues. With 4 bases removed from V and 3 bases from J, the gap between germline ends came to 13 bases. The chain's CDR3 is CASSSPLDSYNSPLHF. In DNA, the CDR3 is TGTGCCAGCAGCTCCCCTTTGGACAGCTATAATTCACCCCTCCACTTT.

The genes are TRBV5-1 and TRBJ1-1; 7 bases fit TRBD1. The V and J ends lost 0 bases and 4 bases, in that order; junction bases with no gene match: 9. The germline CDR1 and CDR2 sequences are SGHRS and YFSETQ. CDR3 length: 16 amino acids. DNA for the CDR3: TGCGCCAGCAGCTTGGCGGAGGTAGGGGGCAGCACTGAAGCTTTCTTT. Translation: CASSLAEVGGSTEAFF. Using reference TRBV5-1 and TRBJ1-1 for the parts outside the CDR3, the full variable domain is KAGVTQTPRYLIKTRGQQVTLSCSPISGHRSVSWYQQTPGQGLQFLFEYFSETQRNKGNFPGRFSGRQFSNSRSEMNVSTLELGDSALYLCASSLAEVGGSTEAFFGQGTRLTVV.

This CDR3 is CASSESLAGSYEQYF. CDR3 nucleotide sequence: TGCGCCAGCAGTGAATCCCTAGCGGGGTCCTACGAGCAGTACTTC. The chain combines TRBV10-2 with TRBJ2-7, with TRBD2 matching 9 bases. The CDR3 is 15 residues long. Trimming took 3 bases from V and 1 from J; bases not matched to a gene: 4. Per germline, CDR1 WSHSY and CDR2 SAAADI.

This sequence joins TRBV9 and TRBJ1-1; a possible D gene is TRBD1 (6 bases). V was trimmed by 2 bases and J by 0 bases, leaving 8 bases between them. In germline, CDR1 is SGDLS, CDR2 YYNGEE. The CDR3 covers 14 residues. The CDR3 DNA follows: TGTGCCAGCAGCGTGGCAGGGGTGAACACTGAAGCTTTCTTT. Translation gives CASSVAGVNTEAFF.

The V gene is TRBV5-6, the J gene TRBJ2-5; the D gene is possibly TRBD2 (6 bases). The germline V gene has CDR1 SGHDT and CDR2 YYEEEE. The CDR3 length is 15 residues. With 4 bases removed from V and 2 bases from J, the gap between germline ends came to 15 bases. CDR3 bases: TGTGCCAGCAGCAACCCTCCGGGACTGCAAGAGACCCAGTACTTC. Amino acid sequence: CASSNPPGLQETQYF.

This sequence joins TRBV10-2 and TRBJ1-5; the D gene is possibly TRBD1 (5 bases). The germline V and J ends were trimmed by 3 bases and 1 base, with 22 bases remaining between them. The CDR3 covers 19 residues. CDR1 is WSHSY and CDR2 is SAAADI in the germline V gene. Here the CDR3 DNA reads TGCGCCAGCAGTGATCGGGTTCTCGCCAGGGATGACAGCAATCAGCCCCAGCATTTT. Amino acids: CASSDRVLARDDSNQPQHF.

Only one count was recorded for this clone. This chain links TRBV28 with TRBJ2-1, with 10 bases aligning to TRBD2. The CDR3 totals 16 residues. Unmatched junction bases numbered 3, after V lost 1 base and J lost 3 bases. The germline V gene has CDR1 MDHEN and CDR2 SYDVKM. The CDR3 reads CASSLSSGSYYNEQFF. The CDR3 DNA is TGTGCCAGCAGTTTATCTAGCGGGAGTTACTACAATGAGCAGTTCTTC. The whole variable domain, filled in from reference TRBV28 and TRBJ2-1, reads DVKVTQSSRYLVKRTGEKVFLECVQDMDHENMFWYRQDPGLGLRLIYFSYDVKMKEKGDIPEGYSVSREKKERFSLILESASTNQTSMYLCASSLSSGSYYNEQFFGPGTRLTVL.

The chain uses TRBV2 and TRBJ2-6; 10 bases are shared with TRBD1. CDR3 size: 16 residues. CDR1 is SNHLY, CDR2 FYNNEI, per germline. V was clipped by 6 bases and J by 3 bases; unmatched bases: 5. CDR3 protein: CASRPGTGVGANVLTF. The CDR3 DNA sequence: TGTGCCAGCAGGCCCGGGACAGGGGTTGGGGCCAACGTCCTGACTTTC.

The chain carries TRBV19 and TRBJ1-6; 9 nucleotides agree with TRBD1. This CDR3 contains 16 residues. Per the germline V gene, CDR1 is LNHDA and CDR2 is SQIVND (reference sequence). The junction had 10 bases not matched to a gene; V was cut back by 7 bases and J by 6 bases. The CDR3 DNA reads as TGTGCCAGTACTTTACTTCCGGGACAGGGTAATTCACCCCTCCACTTT. This codes for CASTLLPGQGNSPLHF. Full variable domain (rest looked up from reference TRBV19 and TRBJ1-6): DGGITQSPKYLFRKEGQNVTLSCEQNLNHDAMYWYRQDPGQGLRLIYYSQIVNDFQKGDIAEGYSVSREKKESFPLTVTSAQKNPTAFYLCASTLLPGQGNSPLHFGNGTRLTVT.

The chain couples TRBV25-1 to TRBJ2-7; D is possibly TRBD1 (6 bases). Germline V gene lookup returns CDR1 MGHDK and CDR2 SYGVNS. The V and J ends lost 3 bases and 2 bases respectively, with 11 bases between them. CDR3 length: 14 amino acids. The CDR3 nucleotides read TGTGCCAGCAGTGAGGGGGACACGACCTACGAGCAGTACTTC. Amino acids: CASSEGDTTYEQYF.

V gene TRBV7-2 combines with J gene TRBJ2-7, with 12 bases identical to TRBD2. The V segment lost 5 bases and the J segment 6 bases; nucleotides outside the gene matches: 8. This CDR3 contains 15 residues. Germline V gives CDR1 SGHTA, CDR2 FQGNSA. This CDR3 reads CASSRGLAGGGEQYF. The CDR3 DNA is TGTGCCAGCAGCCGTGGGCTAGCGGGAGGGGGCGAGCAGTACTTC.

The chain recombines TRBV15 with TRBJ2-3; 7 bases agree with TRBD1. Losses at the gene ends were 5 bases for V and 14 bases for J; bases not matched to a gene: 13. In germline, CDR1 is LNHNV, CDR2 YYDKDF (reference sequence). The CDR3 extends over 13 amino acids. CDR3 nucleotide sequence: TGTGCCACCAGCGCTAGCCCCGACAGGGAATCGTATTTT. Protein: CATSASPDRESYF.

This chain uses TRBV2 with TRBJ2-7, with D maybe TRBD2 (5 bases). Germline V gene data show CDR1 as SNHLY and CDR2 as FYNNEI. V shed 2 bases and J shed 7 bases, with 6 bases lying between them. CDR3 size: 11 residues. CDR3 sequence (DNA): TGTGCCAGCAGTGAACCGGGGGAGCAGTACTTC. Amino acid sequence: CASSEPGEQYF.

The chain carries TRBV6-6 and TRBJ1-3; TRBD1 aligns across 7 bases. The ends lost 10 bases at V and 7 bases at J; junction bases unmatched: 10. Per the germline V gene, CDR1 is MNHNY and CDR2 is SVGAGI (reference sequence). The CDR3 loop spans 13 amino acids. The CDR3 DNA is TGTGCCACAAATACAGGGGTGGGGAACACCATATATTTT. Protein product: CATNTGVGNTIYF.

This clone has a single count. This rearrangement joins TRBV27 to TRBJ2-5; possible D gene TRBD2, 5 bases. The germline V and J ends were trimmed by 9 bases and 7 bases, with 12 bases remaining between them. Germline-derived CDR1 and CDR2 are MNHEY and SMNVEV (reference sequence). The CDR3 spans 11 residues. This CDR3 is CASMDEGTQYF. Written as DNA, the CDR3 is TGTGCCAGTATGGACGAGGGGACCCAGTACTTC.

The chain couples TRBV5-8 to TRBJ2-7; 7 nucleotides agree with TRBD1. This CDR3 contains 16 residues. Germline loops: CDR1 SGHTS, CDR2 YDEGEE. J gave up 6 bases and V 4 bases, and 16 bases lay outside the gene matches. The CDR3 DNA reads TGTGCCAGCAGCCCCAAGCCCCGGGACAGCCCCCCCGAGCAGTACTTC. Its translation: CASSPKPRDSPPEQYF.

In its sample, this clone was seen once. J is TRBJ1-1 and V is TRBV7-9; D possibly corresponds to TRBD1 (6 bases). Germline V CDR1 and CDR2: SEHNR, FQNEAQ (reference sequence). Trimming removed 5 bases from V and 0 bases from J, with 13 bases in between. This CDR3 is built from 15 residues. CDR3 amino acids: CASSKQGSMNTEAFF. CDR3 DNA: TGTGCCAGCAGCAAACAGGGCTCCATGAACACTGAAGCTTTCTTT.